This is a list of T cell receptor beta chains from one sample in a study of blood T cells in healthy people across ages. TCRdb redid the calling of the 5' RACE reads with MiXCR, one entry per CDR3 protein. The sample gives roughly 1,500,000 distinct CDR3 sequences, roughly 40% of which show up once; roughly 7.7% is in the top ten. The sample consisted of blood. These TCRs come from a woman younger than 30 in good health. The CDR3 runs from the conserved cysteine through the conserved F or W. D genes are given only for firm matches. The listing skips clone size in some rows; elsewhere it reads once, few, many or a size class.

CDR3	DNA	D	J	V	size
CAWSMEGDTQYF	TGTGCCTGGAGTATGGAGGGCGATACGCAGTATTTT	NA	TRBJ2-3	TRBV30	NA
CASSIDTGPGREKLFF	TGTGCCAGCAGCATAGACACTGGGCCTGGGCGAGAAAAACTGTTTTTT	NA	TRBJ1-4	TRBV6-1	NA
CASSLGQMDYEQFF	TGCGCCAGCAGCTTGGGACAGATGGACTATGAGCAGTTCTTC	NA	TRBJ2-1	TRBV5-1	few
CASRAVGAVNEQYF	TGTGCCAGCCGTGCTGTGGGGGCAGTTAACGAGCAGTACTTC	NA	TRBJ2-7	TRBV6-1	NA
CASSRDSANEKLFF	TGCGCCAGCAGCCGGGACAGTGCTAATGAAAAACTGTTTTTT	TRBD1	TRBJ1-4	TRBV5-1	NA
CASSLGWDFSYEQYF	TGTGCCAGCAGCTTAGGGTGGGATTTCTCCTACGAGCAGTACTTC	NA	TRBJ2-7	TRBV7-2	few
CSVVGNPGTQYF	TGCAGCGTTGTAGGTAATCCCGGGACCCAGTACTTC	NA	TRBJ2-5	TRBV29-1	few
CAFARGQGPYGQYF	TGTGCCTTCGCGAGGGGACAGGGACCCTACGGGCAGTACTTC	TRBD1	TRBJ2-7	TRBV10-3	NA
CASSFGGGRDGYTF	TGTGCCAGCAGTTTCGGCGGGGGCCGAGATGGCTACACCTTC	NA	TRBJ1-2	TRBV12-3/TRBV12-4	few
CASSDYTLYEQYF	TGTGCCAGCAGTGACTACACTCTCTACGAGCAGTACTTC	NA	TRBJ2-7	TRBV2	NA
CSASRNTEAFF	TGCAGTGCCTCTAGGAACACTGAAGCTTTCTTT	NA	TRBJ1-1	TRBV20-1	few
CATGTSGSADTKYF	TGTGCCACCGGGACTAGCGGGAGTGCAGATACGAAGTATTTT	TRBD2	TRBJ2-3	TRBV10-3	NA
CASSPWAGDTDTQYF	TGTGCCAGCAGCCCCTGGGCAGGAGACACAGATACGCAGTATTTT	NA	TRBJ2-3	TRBV7-9	few
CSVEERGTGGDPGEKLFF	TGCAGCGTTGAAGAACGGGGGACAGGGGGCGACCCAGGGGAAAAACTGTTTTTT	TRBD1	TRBJ1-4	TRBV29-1	few
CASSKTGGISYNEQFF	TGTGCCAGCAGTAAGACAGGGGGGATCTCCTACAATGAGCAGTTCTTC	TRBD1	TRBJ2-1	TRBV12-3/TRBV12-4	few
CASRGRGQRTDTQYF	TGTGCCAGCAGAGGTCGGGGCCAAAGGACAGATACGCAGTATTTT	NA	TRBJ2-3	TRBV12-3/TRBV12-4	many
CASSSMSFGASDEQYF	TGTGCCAGCAGCTCAATGAGTTTTGGCGCATCGGACGAGCAGTACTTC	NA	TRBJ2-7	TRBV7-2	NA
CASLTAEQFF	TGTGCCAGCTTAACCGCTGAGCAGTTCTTC	NA	TRBJ2-1	TRBV2	NA
CSASRTVSPGGISEKLFF	TGCAGTGCTAGTCGTACCGTATCACCAGGGGGCATAAGTGAAAAACTGTTTTTT	TRBD1	TRBJ1-4	TRBV20-1	few
CASSPGGARETQFF	TGCGCCAGCAGCCCGGGGGGGGCTCGAGAGACACAGTTCTTC	TRBD2	TRBJ2-1	TRBV5-1	NA
CSARGHRQLTDTQYF	TGCAGTGCTAGAGGTCACAGACAACTAACAGATACGCAGTATTTT	NA	TRBJ2-3	TRBV20-1	few
CACGAGFEKLFF	TGTGCCTGCGGGGCAGGGTTCGAAAAACTGTTTTTT	NA	TRBJ1-4	TRBV10-3	few
CSARESLESPQYF	TGCAGTGCTAGAGAATCGTTAGAGTCTCCCCAGTACTTC	NA	TRBJ2-7	TRBV20-1	NA
CASSFDTGGRGYF	TGTGCCAGCAGCTTCGACACAGGGGGTAGGGGGTACTTC	TRBD1	TRBJ2-5	TRBV11-2	NA
CASSLVAGNPNEQYF	TGCGCCAGCAGCTTGGTGGCAGGGAACCCTAATGAGCAGTACTTC	NA	TRBJ2-5	TRBV5-1	NA
CASSDSGWDTEAFF	TGCGCCAGCAGTGATTCAGGGTGGGACACTGAAGCTTTCTTT	NA	TRBJ1-1	TRBV10-1	NA
CASSLEGGPAYEQYF	TGTGCCAGCAGCTTAGAGGGTGGTCCTGCCTACGAGCAGTACTTC	NA	TRBJ2-7	TRBV7-2	few